Listed here are 21 T cell receptor beta chains from one sample, sequenced in a study of T cells in narcolepsy (dated by TCRdb to 2016 to 2019). Library prep was done by the immunoSEQ multiplex PCR assay. TCRdb took over this immuneACCESS table, retaining in-frame rearrangements with V and J assigned. Such tables are incomplete; in checked studies, under half of the missing clones stem from an unresolved V gene, and the remainder is unexplained. In all, the sample holds 11,000 or so clones, and around 94% of those were seen once. The ten largest clones represent 0.85% to 1.3% of the sample. Sample: CD45RA- memory CD4+ T cells from PBMCs. The cell subset or site label, as the study defines it: memory T cells sorted ex vivo from peripheral blood. The receptors derive from a human donor with narcolepsy.

The rearrangement uses TRBV5-5 and TRBJ2-5, with D hard to call. The germline gives CDR1 SGHKS, CDR2 YYEKEE (reference sequence). CDR3 length equals 13 residues. V was cut by 4 bases and J by 4 bases, with 11 bases left in between. Written as DNA, the CDR3 is TGTGCCAGCAGCCCCCTGCCGGGAGAGACCCAGTACTTC. This sequence encodes CASSPLPGETQYF.

The chain recombines TRBV11-3 with TRBJ2-5; 8 bases agree with TRBD2. Judging by the DNA end, TRBJ2-7 fits better; the J call may be wrong. The germline gives CDR1 SGHNT, CDR2 YENEEA. There are 14 residues in the CDR3. In DNA, the CDR3 is TGTGCCAGCAGCCCAACTAGCGGCTCCTACGAGCAGTACTTC. It specifies CASSPTSGSYEQYF.

The rearrangement uses TRBV25-1 and TRBJ2-1; D tentatively reads TRBD1 or TRBD2 (7 bases each). Germline V lookup: CDR1 MGHDK, CDR2 SYGVNS. The germline V and J ends were trimmed by 8 bases and 4 bases, with 21 bases remaining between them. The CDR3 is 16 residues long. The CDR3 DNA reads TGTGCCAGCCGGTGGGGAGGGACAGAAGCTTACAATGAGCAGTTCTTC. This codes for CASRWGGTEAYNEQFF.

The chain joins TRBV7-2 to TRBJ1-6; D is unclear. This CDR3 comprises 17 residues. Trimming removed 1 base from V and 0 bases from J, with 10 bases in between. Per germline, CDR1 SGHTA and CDR2 FQGNSA. The CDR3 spells CASSLDAASSYNSPLHF. In DNA form, the CDR3 reads TGTGCCAGCAGCTTAGATGCAGCGAGCTCCTATAATTCACCCCTCCACTTT.

This rearrangement joins TRBV10-2 to TRBJ1-2; 9 positions agree with TRBD1. J gave up 8 bases and V 8 bases, and 3 bases lay outside the gene matches. Germline values: CDR1 WSHSY, CDR2 SAAADI. The CDR3 is 11 amino acids. CDR3 amino acids: CASAQGAGYTF. DNA for the CDR3: TGCGCCAGCGCACAGGGGGCGGGCTACACCTTC.

The chain uses TRBV5-1 and TRBJ1-2; D possibly corresponds to TRBD1 (5 bases). V was pared by 0 bases and J by 4 bases, with 16 bases between. This CDR3 spans 16 amino acids. From germline, CDR1 is SGHRS and CDR2 YFSETQ. CDR3 protein: CASSLASLRDSYGYTF. CDR3 coding DNA: TGCGCCAGCAGCTTGGCCAGCCTGAGGGACTCCTATGGCTACACCTTC.

This clone came up a few times. The rearrangement joins TRBV5-4 to TRBJ1-3; D is unresolved. Trimming pared 3 bases from V and 3 bases from J, leaving 10 bases between. CDR1 is SGHNT and CDR2 is YYREEE in the germline V gene (reference sequence). The CDR3 consists of 14 residues. The DNA for the CDR3 is TGTGCCAGCAGCTCTGAGAGTAATGGAAACACCATATATTTT. Translated, it gives CASSSESNGNTIYF. Using reference TRBV5-4 and TRBJ1-3 for the parts outside the CDR3, the full variable domain is ETGVTQSPTHLIKTRGQQVTLRCSSQSGHNTVSWYQQALGQGPQFIFQYYREEENGRGNFPPRFSGLQFPNYSSELNVNALELDDSALYLCASSSESNGNTIYFGEGSWLTVV.

The chain carries TRBV18 and TRBJ1-1; D is uncertain. V dropped 2 bases and J dropped 0 bases, with 10 bases sitting between them. The CDR3 sequence is 15 residues long. Germline V gives CDR1 KGHSH, CDR2 LQKENI. CDR3 in DNA: TGTGCCAGCTCACCAGAACGGCCCGTGAACACTGAAGCTTTCTTT. Protein product: CASSPERPVNTEAFF.

This chain links TRBV11-2 with TRBJ1-4; possibly TRBD1 for D (5 bases). CDR1 is SGHAT and CDR2 is FQNNGV in the germline V gene. This CDR3 is 16 amino acids long. Trimming pared 1 base from V and 8 bases from J, leaving 17 bases between. The CDR3 spells CASSLAGASPGEKLFF. The CDR3 DNA follows: TGTGCCAGCAGCTTAGCCGGGGCCTCTCCTGGGGAAAAACTGTTTTTT.

This clone has only one observation. The V call is TRBV18, the J call TRBJ2-5; a possible D gene is TRBD1 (6 bases). V was trimmed by 4 bases and J by 3 bases, leaving 9 bases between them. Germline V gene lookup returns CDR1 KGHSH and CDR2 LQKENI. The CDR3 loop spans 13 amino acids. The CDR3 DNA follows: TGTGCCAGCTCACTAAACAGGGAAGAGACCCAGTACTTC. Protein product: CASSLNREETQYF.

Notes on this clone: The sample has other DNA sequences that encode this CDR3 too. This chain uses TRBV7-2 with TRBJ1-2; unclear D gene. Trimming took off 5 bases at V and 6 bases at J, with 13 bases between the two ends. The CDR3 has 13 residues. CDR1 and CDR2 from the germline V gene are SGHTA and FQGNSA. The CDR3: CASSQDIGHGYTF. CDR3 sequence (DNA): TGTGCCAGCAGCCAAGATATCGGGCATGGCTACACCTTC.

This clone was picked up one time. J is TRBJ2-7 and V is TRBV11-3; 8 bases line up with TRBD2. Germline V gene lookup returns CDR1 SGHNT and CDR2 YENEEA. V shed 5 bases, J shed 4 bases, and the junction held 7 bases outside the gene matches. This CDR3 is 14 amino acids long. Here the CDR3 DNA reads TGTGCCAGCAGCCCCGGACTAGCAAAATACGAGCAGTACTTC. It is translated as CASSPGLAKYEQYF. Together with reference TRBV11-3 and TRBJ2-7, the CDR3 gives the full variable domain: EAGVVQSPRYKIIEKKQPVAFWCNPISGHNTLYWYLQNLGQGPELLIRYENEEAVDDSQLPKDRFSAERLKGVDSTLKIQPAELGDSAVYLCASSPGLAKYEQYFGPGTRLTVT.

The CDR3, as DNA: TGTGCCAGCAGCCCTGACAGAAATAACTATGGCTACACCTTC. Protein sequence: CASSPDRNNYGYTF. The chain is built from TRBV6-6 and TRBJ1-2, with D perhaps matching TRBD1 (5 bases). There are 14 residues in the CDR3. Per germline, CDR1 MNHNY and CDR2 SVGAGI (reference sequence). V was cut by 6 bases and J by 1 base, with 12 bases left in between.

The chain joins TRBV6-1 to TRBJ2-5, with 8 bases fitting TRBD1. The CDR3 length is 15 residues. In germline, CDR1 is MNHNS, CDR2 SASEGT. The trim removed 4 bases at V and 2 bases at J, leaving 6 bases unmatched. CDR3 sequence reads: CASSVYWTGQETQYF. The CDR3 DNA is TGTGCCAGCAGTGTCTATTGGACAGGGCAAGAGACCCAGTACTTC.

The V call is TRBV6-5, the J call TRBJ2-3, with a possible D match to TRBD1 (5 bases). The CDR3 is 14 amino acids. Trimming removed 8 bases from V and 1 base from J, with 13 bases in between. The germline V gene has CDR1 MNHEY and CDR2 SVGAGI. CDR3 DNA sequence: TGTGCCAGCGCAGGGCCCTCCGGCACAGATACGCAGTATTTT. Protein: CASAGPSGTDTQYF.

There are a few counts of this clone. The chain has TRBV10-3 and TRBJ2-5, with 8 bases lining up with TRBD2. V lost 2 bases and J lost 2; bases outside the gene matches: 4. Germline CDR1 ENHRY, CDR2 SYGVKD. This CDR3 has 15 residues. The CDR3 DNA is TGTGCCATCAGTGAGACGGGGGGGGTACAAGAGACCCAGTACTTC. This encodes CAISETGGVQETQYF.

The CDR3 here is CASRESVGQPQHF. In nucleotides, the CDR3 is TGTGCCAGCAGGGAATCCGTCGGTCAGCCCCAGCATTTT. The V and J genes are TRBV6-5 and TRBJ1-5; D is unclear. The CDR3 is 13 residues long. The germline gives CDR1 MNHEY, CDR2 SVGAGI. Trimming shortened V by 6 bases and J by 6 bases, and 12 bases separated the two germline ends.

This chain uses TRBV6-1 with TRBJ2-3; TRBD2 is a possible D gene (6 bases). The germline V gene has CDR1 MNHNS and CDR2 SASEGT. V was trimmed by 4 bases and J by 2 bases, leaving 16 bases between them. The CDR3 is made up of 16 amino acids. In nucleotides, the CDR3 is TGTGCCAGCAGTGCCGAGCCGGGACTCCTCACAGATACGCAGTATTTT. This sequence encodes CASSAEPGLLTDTQYF.

A word on this clone: At one of its ends the junction is not consistent with the germline gene, which may arise from a read error. Other nucleotide sequences in the sample specify the same CDR3. The chain uses TRBV27 and TRBJ1-2, with 9 bases matching TRBD1. The CDR3 covers 13 residues. In germline, CDR1 is MNHEY, CDR2 SMNVEV (reference sequence). As DNA, the CDR3 is TGTGCCAGCAGAGCAACAGGGGGCAATGGCTACACTTTC. This sequence encodes CASRATGGNGYTF.

This clone was found once. The V gene is TRBV4-1, the J gene TRBJ2-7; 11 nucleotides match TRBD2. The CDR3 runs to 21 residues. Germline trimming cut 4 bases from V and 0 bases from J; bases unmatched to any gene: 20. Germline CDR1 and CDR2: MGHRA and YSYEKL. CDR3 nucleotides: TGCGCCAGCAGCCGCTCCTACCCTCCGGGACTAGCGGAAGATAGCTCCTACGAGCAGTACTTC. It encodes CASSRSYPPGLAEDSSYEQYF.

The chain couples TRBV5-1 to TRBJ2-7, with 9 bases matching TRBD2. This CDR3 has 15 amino acids. The V gene end was trimmed by 5 bases and the J gene end by 6 bases; junction bases not matched to a gene: 12. The V gene's germline CDR1 is SGHRS and CDR2 YFSETQ. This CDR3 is CASSAGRGGHGEQYF. CDR3 DNA sequence: TGCGCCAGCAGTGCCGGGCGGGGGGGCCACGGCGAGCAGTACTTC.